This is a list of T cell receptor beta chains from one sample in a study of blood T cell repertoires in COVID-19. Sequenced by immunoSEQ multiplex PCR; TCRdb stores in-frame clones only, minus some. The data show 120,000 or so clones, with 88% seen just once and 1.5% held by the top ten. The specimen sequenced was peripheral blood. These receptors all come from a human donor in a cohort sampled during active COVID-19. Each CDR3 is given with its conserved first and last residue. The D gene is left open where the match is weak. Rows give clone size only sometimes, using once, few, many, or a class for an expanded clone.

v_call	clone_size	j_call	d_call	cdr3_aa	cdr3_nt
TRBV10-1	NA	TRBJ2-3	NA	CASSGGGSADTQYF	TGCGCCAGCAGTGGGGGGGGCTCAGCGGATACGCAGTATTTT
TRBV28	NA	TRBJ2-7	TRBD1	CASSQGARGWYF	TGTGCCAGCAGTCAGGGGGCGCGGGGTTGGTACTTC
TRBV14	once	TRBJ2-3	NA	CASSQVHTDTQYF	TGTGCCAGCAGCCAAGTTCACACAGATACGCAGTATTTT
TRBV5-1	NA	TRBJ2-1	NA	CASSLSGTEQFF	TGCGCCAGCAGCCTATCCGGGACAGAGCAGTTCTTC
TRBV5-1	once	TRBJ2-7	TRBD2	CASSLAGGGAGSYEQYF	TGCGCCAGCAGCTTGGCCGGCGGGGGGGCCGGCTCCTACGAGCAGTACTTC
TRBV7-6	NA	TRBJ2-1	TRBD2	CASSLFGGTSNNEQFF	TGTGCCAGCAGCTTGTTTGGGGGGACTAGTAACAATGAGCAGTTCTTC
TRBV5-1	NA	TRBJ1-2	NA	CASSLVAGAGDGYTF	TGCGCCAGCAGCTTGGTAGCCGGCGCGGGGGATGGCTACACCTTC
TRBV19	once	TRBJ1-5	NA	CASRRQNQPQHF	TGTGCCAGTAGGCGACAGAATCAGCCCCAGCATTTT
TRBV5-4	NA	TRBJ2-3	TRBD2	CASSFWTSGGPSSTDTQYF	TGTGCCAGCAGCTTCTGGACTAGCGGGGGCCCCAGTAGCACAGATACGCAGTATTTT
TRBV28	NA	TRBJ2-3	TRBD2	CASSLPSGSVTDTQYF	TGTGCCAGCAGTTTACCAAGCGGGAGTGTTACAGATACGCAGTATTTT
TRBV2	few	TRBJ2-7	NA	CASSGYSRGPNYEQYF	TGTGCCAGCAGCGGATACTCCAGGGGACCGAACTACGAGCAGTACTTC
TRBV9	once	TRBJ2-7	TRBD2	CASSAGVAGGTYESGNEQYF	TGTGCCAGCAGCGCAGGAGTGGCGGGGGGGACTTACGAGTCAGGGAACGAGCAGTACTTC
TRBV27	NA	TRBJ1-4	NA	CASSFGHTNEKLFF	TGTGCCAGCAGTTTTGGACATACTAATGAAAAACTGTTTTTT
TRBV10-1	NA	TRBJ2-3	NA	CASTGSSQDTQYF	TGCGCCAGCACTGGGAGCAGCCAAGATACGCAGTATTTT
TRBV24-1	NA	TRBJ1-1	NA	CATSEFGGEAFF	TGTGCCACCAGTGAATTTGGAGGTGAAGCTTTCTTT
TRBV2	NA	TRBJ2-3	NA	CASSEARHTDTQYF	TGTGCCAGCAGTGAAGCGCGACATACAGATACGCAGTATTTT
TRBV5-1	NA	TRBJ1-5	NA	CASSLAGYQPQHF	TGCGCCAGCAGCTTGGCAGGGTATCAGCCCCAGCATTTT
TRBV6-4	NA	TRBJ1-1	TRBD1	CASTDRGLQNTEAFF	TGTGCCAGCACGGACAGGGGGCTTCAGAACACTGAAGCTTTCTTT
TRBV4-1	few	TRBJ2-2	TRBD2	CASSRGEGANTGELFF	TGCGCCAGCAGTCGAGGGGAGGGCGCGAACACCGGGGAGCTGTTTTTT
TRBV6-5	NA	TRBJ2-7	NA	CASTDRYYEQYF	TGTGCCAGTACAGACAGGTACTACGAGCAGTACTTC
TRBV12-3/TRBV12-4	once	TRBJ1-5	NA	CASARGAGQPQHF	TGTGCCAGCGCACGGGGGGCCGGTCAGCCCCAGCATTTT
TRBV28	NA	TRBJ1-2	TRBD1	CASRSLDREKTNYGYTF	TGTGCCAGCAGGTCCCTGGACAGGGAAAAAACCAACTATGGCTACACCTTC
TRBV4-1	few	TRBJ1-2	TRBD1	CASSQGQGAYGYTF	TGCGCCAGCAGCCAAGGACAGGGGGCGTATGGCTACACCTTC
TRBV25-1	NA	TRBJ2-3	TRBD2	CASSTGRGDADTQYF	TGTGCCAGCAGTACCGGGAGGGGTGATGCAGATACGCAGTATTTT
TRBV4-2	NA	TRBJ1-3	NA	CASSQDAGGRGNTIYF	TGTGCCAGCAGCCAAGATGCCGGGGGGCGCGGAAACACCATATATTTT
TRBV11-3	once	TRBJ2-7	NA	CASSLDGLSYEQYF	TGTGCCAGCAGCTTAGACGGACTCTCCTACGAGCAGTACTTC
TRBV28	NA	TRBJ2-1	NA	CASSLKGLRRNEQFF	TGTGCCAGCAGTTTAAAGGGTCTCCGGAGGAATGAGCAGTTCTTC
TRBV7-9	NA	TRBJ1-3	NA	CASSLGWGEYSGNTIYF	TGTGCCAGCAGCCTAGGGTGGGGAGAATACTCTGGAAACACCATATATTTT
TRBV29-1	once	TRBJ2-1	NA	CSVEDRQLYNEQFF	TGCAGCGTTGAAGATCGACAGCTCTACAATGAGCAGTTCTTC
TRBV7-9	once	TRBJ2-7	NA	CASSPQGSSYEQYF	TGTGCCAGCAGCCCTCAGGGGAGCTCCTACGAGCAGTACTTC
TRBV4-2	NA	TRBJ2-1	TRBD2	CASSRESGSRYNEQFF	TGTGCCAGCAGCCGAGAGAGCGGGAGTCGGTACAATGAGCAGTTCTTC
TRBV4-1	NA	TRBJ2-7	NA	CASSQDRAGVDEQYF	TGCGCCAGCAGCCAAGATCGGGCAGGGGTGGACGAGCAGTACTTC
TRBV4-1	NA	TRBJ2-3	TRBD2	CASSQESTSGGDTDTQYF	TGCGCCAGCAGCCAAGAATCGACTAGCGGGGGGGACACAGATACGCAGTATTTT
TRBV11-3	NA	TRBJ2-2	NA	CASSSRGGSTGELFF	TGTGCCAGCAGCTCGAGGGGGGGCTCAACCGGGGAGCTGTTTTTT
TRBV15	NA	TRBJ2-6	NA	CATSRGDSSGANVLTF	TGTGCCACCAGCAGAGGGGACTCCTCTGGGGCCAACGTCCTGACTTTC
TRBV6-5	NA	TRBJ2-1	NA	CASSKSDNEQFF	TGTGCCAGCAGTAAAAGCGACAATGAGCAGTTCTTC
TRBV19	NA	TRBJ1-2	NA	CASSSRGAIANYGYTF	TGTGCCAGTAGCTCTCGGGGGGCTATCGCTAACTATGGCTACACCTTC
TRBV5-8	NA	TRBJ1-6	NA	CASSLYIREPLHF	TGTGCCAGCAGCTTGTACATCCGGGAACCCCTCCACTTT
TRBV7-9	NA	TRBJ2-5	TRBD2	CASSSRLAGTQETQYF	TGTGCCAGCAGCTCAAGACTAGCGGGTACTCAAGAGACCCAGTACTTC
TRBV6-5	few	TRBJ2-7	TRBD1	CASISQTGIYEQYF	TGTGCCAGCATCTCACAGACAGGGATCTACGAGCAGTACTTC
TRBV9	NA	TRBJ1-6	TRBD1	CASSVGQGNSPLHF	TGTGCCAGCAGCGTGGGACAGGGTAATTCACCCCTCCACTTT
TRBV2	NA	TRBJ1-5	NA	CASNTLGLTLNQPQHF	TGTGCCAGCAATACTTTGGGGCTTACACTGAATCAGCCCCAGCATTTT